This record looks at one T cell receptor beta chain sequence and its context. The target antigen is unknown. CDR3 length: 15 amino acids. Germline V lookup: CDR1 WSHSY, CDR2 SAAADI. The V gene end was trimmed by 7 bases and the J gene end by 3 bases; junction bases not matched to a gene: 11. This sample is drawn from a study of regulatory T cells in long-lasting Graves disease. Time point here: newly diagnosed GD, antithyroid drugs for less than 3 months. PBMCs provided the RNA from which the TCR library was made. Graves' disease was diagnosed by American Thyroid Association guidelines. General observations from the study: Those with persistent Graves' had less TCR diversity than newly diagnosed patients. Persistent patients had more shared public clonotypes (roughly 2,500) than new patients (about 1,000).

Arm-PCR of CDR3 regions and iRepertoire HTBI primers were the basis on which TCR beta libraries were built. Original analysis: Among the samples, 60 to 75 TRBV and around 15 TRBJ segments were identified. TCRdb processed the multiplex PCR reads anew with MiXCR; each CDR3 protein has one entry. The authors' filters were not applied to this entry. Among about 300,000 distinct CDR3 sequences, 18% were seen once, and the ten largest hold about 39%. The genes are TRBV10-2 and TRBJ2-5, with 7 positions matching TRBD2. This material consisted of peripheral blood mononuclear cells (PBMCs), taken at new diagnosis, from a patient treated with antithyroid drugs. The receptor was derived from a female donor with Graves disease. The CDR3 nucleotides read TGCGCCAGCATCCCGGCGGGCGGGAGTGAAGAGACCCAGTACTTC. Translation: CASIPAGGSEETQYF.